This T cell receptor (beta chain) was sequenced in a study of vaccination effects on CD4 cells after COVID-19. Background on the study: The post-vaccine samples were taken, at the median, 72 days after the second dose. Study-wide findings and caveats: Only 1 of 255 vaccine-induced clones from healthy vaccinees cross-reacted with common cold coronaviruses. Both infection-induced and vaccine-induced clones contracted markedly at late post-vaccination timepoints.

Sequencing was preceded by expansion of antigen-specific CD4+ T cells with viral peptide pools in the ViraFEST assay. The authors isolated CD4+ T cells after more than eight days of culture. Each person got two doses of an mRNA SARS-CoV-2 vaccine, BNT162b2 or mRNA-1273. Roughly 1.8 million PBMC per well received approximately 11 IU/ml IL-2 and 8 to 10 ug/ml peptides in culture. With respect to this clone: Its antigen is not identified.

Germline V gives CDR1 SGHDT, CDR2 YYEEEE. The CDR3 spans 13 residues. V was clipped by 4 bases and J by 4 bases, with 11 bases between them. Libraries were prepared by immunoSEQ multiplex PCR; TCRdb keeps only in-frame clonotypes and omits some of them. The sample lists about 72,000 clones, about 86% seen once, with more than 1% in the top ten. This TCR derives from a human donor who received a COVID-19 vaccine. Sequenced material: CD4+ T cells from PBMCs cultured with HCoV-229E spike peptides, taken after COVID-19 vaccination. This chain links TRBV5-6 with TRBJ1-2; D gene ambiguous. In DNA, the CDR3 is TGTGCCAGCAGCCTAGGACTGTCCTATGGCTACACCTTC. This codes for CASSLGLSYGYTF.